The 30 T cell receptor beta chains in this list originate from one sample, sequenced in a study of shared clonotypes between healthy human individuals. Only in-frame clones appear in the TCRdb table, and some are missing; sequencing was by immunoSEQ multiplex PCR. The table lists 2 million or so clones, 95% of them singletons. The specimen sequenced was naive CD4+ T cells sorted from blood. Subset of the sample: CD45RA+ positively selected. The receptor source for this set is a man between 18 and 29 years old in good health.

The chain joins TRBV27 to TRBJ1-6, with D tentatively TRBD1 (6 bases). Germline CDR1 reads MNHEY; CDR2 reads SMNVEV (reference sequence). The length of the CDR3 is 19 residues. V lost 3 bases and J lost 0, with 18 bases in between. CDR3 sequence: CASSFRWRQGSSYNSPLHF. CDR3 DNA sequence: TGTGCCAGCAGTTTCCGTTGGCGGCAGGGGAGCTCCTATAATTCACCCCTCCACTTT.

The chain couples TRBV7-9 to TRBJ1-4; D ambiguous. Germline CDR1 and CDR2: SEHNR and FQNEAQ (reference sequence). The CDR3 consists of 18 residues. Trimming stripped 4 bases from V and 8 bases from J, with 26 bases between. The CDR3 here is CASSSLPTTQGLGEKLFF. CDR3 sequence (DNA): TGTGCCAGCAGCTCACTTCCGACGACCCAAGGGCTTGGCGAAAAACTGTTTTTT.

CDR3 coding DNA: TGTGCCACCAGCGGGACAGGGGGCAATCAGCCCCAGCATTTT. This gives the protein CATSGTGGNQPQHF. The chain employs TRBV15 and TRBJ1-5; 10 nucleotides match TRBD1. Germline CDR1 LNHNV, CDR2 YYDKDF (reference sequence). This CDR3 region has 14 residues. With 5 bases clipped from V and 2 bases from J, the junction kept 0 bases outside the gene matches. Using reference TRBV15 and TRBJ1-5 for the parts outside the CDR3, the full variable domain is DAMVIQNPRYQVTQFGKPVTLSCSQTLNHNVMYWYQQKSSQAPKLLFHYYDKDFNNEADTPDNFQSRRPNTSFCFLDIRSPGLGDTAMYLCATSGTGGNQPQHFGDGTRLSIL.

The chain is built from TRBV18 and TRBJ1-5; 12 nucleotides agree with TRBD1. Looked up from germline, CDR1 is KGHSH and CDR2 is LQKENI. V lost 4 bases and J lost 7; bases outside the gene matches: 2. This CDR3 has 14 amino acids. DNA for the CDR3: TGTGCCAGCTCACTTGGGACAGGGGGCCAGCCCCAGCATTTT. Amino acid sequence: CASSLGTGGQPQHF.

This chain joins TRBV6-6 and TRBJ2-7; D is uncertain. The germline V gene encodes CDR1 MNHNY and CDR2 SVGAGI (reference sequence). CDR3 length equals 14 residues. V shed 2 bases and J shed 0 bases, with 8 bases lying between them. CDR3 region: CASSYRRSSYEQYF. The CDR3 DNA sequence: TGTGCCAGCAGTTACCGACGGTCCTCCTACGAGCAGTACTTC.

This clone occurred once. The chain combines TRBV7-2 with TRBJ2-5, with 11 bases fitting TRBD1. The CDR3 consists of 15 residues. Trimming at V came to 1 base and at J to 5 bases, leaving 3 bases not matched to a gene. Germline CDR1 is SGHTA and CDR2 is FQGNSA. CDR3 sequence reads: CASSLGDRGLETQYF. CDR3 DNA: TGTGCCAGCAGCTTAGGGGACAGGGGGTTGGAGACCCAGTACTTC.

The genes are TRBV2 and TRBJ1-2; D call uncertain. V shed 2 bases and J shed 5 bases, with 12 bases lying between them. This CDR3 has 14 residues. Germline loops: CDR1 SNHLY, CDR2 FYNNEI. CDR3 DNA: TGTGCCAGCAGTGAAACCGGGGTTCGGTATGGCTACACCTTC. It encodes CASSETGVRYGYTF.

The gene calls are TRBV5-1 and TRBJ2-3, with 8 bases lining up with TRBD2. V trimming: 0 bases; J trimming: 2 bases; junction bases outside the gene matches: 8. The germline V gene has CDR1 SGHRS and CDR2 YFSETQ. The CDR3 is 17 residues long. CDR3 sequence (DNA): TGCGCCAGCAGCTTGGGACTAGCGAGCTTCGCCACAGATACGCAGTATTTT. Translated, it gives CASSLGLASFATDTQYF.

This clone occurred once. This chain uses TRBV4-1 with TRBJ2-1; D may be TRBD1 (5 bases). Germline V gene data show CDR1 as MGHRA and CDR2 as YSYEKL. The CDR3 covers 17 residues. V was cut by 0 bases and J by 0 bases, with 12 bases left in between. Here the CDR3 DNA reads TGCGCCAGCAGCCAAGAAGGCCGACAGAGCTCCTACAATGAGCAGTTCTTC. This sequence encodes CASSQEGRQSSYNEQFF.

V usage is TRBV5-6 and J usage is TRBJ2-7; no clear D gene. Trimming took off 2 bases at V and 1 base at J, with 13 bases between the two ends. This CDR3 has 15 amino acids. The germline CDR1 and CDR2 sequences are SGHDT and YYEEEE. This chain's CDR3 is CASSFGYPFSYEQYF. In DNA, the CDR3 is TGTGCCAGCAGCTTCGGGTACCCCTTTTCCTACGAGCAGTACTTC. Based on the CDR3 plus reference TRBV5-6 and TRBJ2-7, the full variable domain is DAGVTQSPTHLIKTRGQQVTLRCSPKSGHDTVSWYQQALGQGPQFIFQYYEEEERQRGNFPDRFSGHQFPNYSSELNVNALLLGDSALYLCASSFGYPFSYEQYFGPGTRLTVT.

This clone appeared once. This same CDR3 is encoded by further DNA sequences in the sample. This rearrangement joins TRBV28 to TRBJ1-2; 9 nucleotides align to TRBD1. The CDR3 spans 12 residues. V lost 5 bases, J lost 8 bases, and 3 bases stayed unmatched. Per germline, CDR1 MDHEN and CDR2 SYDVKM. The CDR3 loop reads CASSTGGSGYTF. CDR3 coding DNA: TGTGCCAGCAGTACAGGGGGCTCCGGCTACACCTTC.

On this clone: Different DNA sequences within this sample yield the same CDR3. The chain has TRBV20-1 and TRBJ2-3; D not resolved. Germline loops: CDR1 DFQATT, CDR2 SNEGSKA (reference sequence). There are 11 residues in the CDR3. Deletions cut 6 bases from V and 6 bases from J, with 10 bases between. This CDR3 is CSALGRDTQYF. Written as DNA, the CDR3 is TGCAGTGCACTGGGTAGGGATACGCAGTATTTT.

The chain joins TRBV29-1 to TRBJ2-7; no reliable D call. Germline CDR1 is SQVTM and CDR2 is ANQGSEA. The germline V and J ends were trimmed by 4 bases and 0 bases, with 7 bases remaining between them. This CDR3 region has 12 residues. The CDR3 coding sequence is TGCAGCGTTGTTTGGAACTCCTACGAGCAGTACTTC. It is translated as CSVVWNSYEQYF.

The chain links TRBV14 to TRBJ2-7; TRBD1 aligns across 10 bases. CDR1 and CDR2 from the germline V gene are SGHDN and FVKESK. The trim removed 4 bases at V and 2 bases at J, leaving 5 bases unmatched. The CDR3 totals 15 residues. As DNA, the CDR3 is TGTGCCAGCAGCCGGCACGGGACAGGGGCCTACGAGCAGTACTTC. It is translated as CASSRHGTGAYEQYF.

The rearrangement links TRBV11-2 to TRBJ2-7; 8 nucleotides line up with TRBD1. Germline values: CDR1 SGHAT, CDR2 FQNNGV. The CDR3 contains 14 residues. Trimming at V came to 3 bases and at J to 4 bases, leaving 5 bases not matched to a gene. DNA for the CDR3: TGTGCCAGCAGCTTCCAGGGGGCTCGATACGAGCAGTACTTC. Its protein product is CASSFQGARYEQYF.

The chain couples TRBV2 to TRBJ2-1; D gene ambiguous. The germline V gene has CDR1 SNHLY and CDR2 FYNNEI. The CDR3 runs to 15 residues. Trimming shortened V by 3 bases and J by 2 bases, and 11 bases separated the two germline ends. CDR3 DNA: TGTGCCAGCAGTGAGGGCCCCCAAGCCTACAATGAGCAGTTCTTC. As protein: CASSEGPQAYNEQFF.

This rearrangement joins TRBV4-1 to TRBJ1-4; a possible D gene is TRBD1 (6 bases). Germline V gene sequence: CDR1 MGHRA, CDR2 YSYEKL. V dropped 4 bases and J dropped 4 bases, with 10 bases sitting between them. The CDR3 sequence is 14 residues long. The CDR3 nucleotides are TGCGCCAGCAGCCTTCTACAGGGTAATGAAAAACTGTTTTTT. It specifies CASSLLQGNEKLFF.

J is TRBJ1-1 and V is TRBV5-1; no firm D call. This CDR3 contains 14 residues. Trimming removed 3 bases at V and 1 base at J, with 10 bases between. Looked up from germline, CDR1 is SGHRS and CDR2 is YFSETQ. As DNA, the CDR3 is TGCGCCAGCAGCTCCCAACCGGGGAACACTGAAGCTTTCTTT. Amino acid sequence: CASSSQPGNTEAFF. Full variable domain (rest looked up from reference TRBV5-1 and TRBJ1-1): KAGVTQTPRYLIKTRGQQVTLSCSPISGHRSVSWYQQTPGQGLQFLFEYFSETQRNKGNFPGRFSGRQFSNSRSEMNVSTLELGDSALYLCASSSQPGNTEAFFGQGTRLTVV.

CDR3 sequence reads: CASSQDHGGGQFF. CDR3 bases: TGTGCCAGCAGCCAAGATCACGGGGGCGGGCAGTTCTTC. The chain carries TRBV4-2 and TRBJ2-1; tentatively, D is TRBD1 or TRBD2 (6 bases each). Germline loops: CDR1 LGHNA, CDR2 YNFKEQ. The CDR3 extends over 13 amino acids. With 0 bases removed from V and 12 bases from J, the gap between germline ends came to 12 bases.

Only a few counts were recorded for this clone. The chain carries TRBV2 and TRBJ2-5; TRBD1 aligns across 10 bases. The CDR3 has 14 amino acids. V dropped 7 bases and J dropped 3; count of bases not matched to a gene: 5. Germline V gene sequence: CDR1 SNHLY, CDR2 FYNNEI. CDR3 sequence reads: CASKRTGGKETQYF. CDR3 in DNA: TGTGCCAGCAAACGGACAGGGGGGAAAGAGACCCAGTACTTC. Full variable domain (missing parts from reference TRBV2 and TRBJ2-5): EPEVTQTPSHQVTQMGQEVILRCVPISNHLYFYWYRQILGQKVEFLVSFYNNEISEKSEIFDDQFSVERPDGSNFTLKIRSTKLEDSAMYFCASKRTGGKETQYFGPGTRLLVL.

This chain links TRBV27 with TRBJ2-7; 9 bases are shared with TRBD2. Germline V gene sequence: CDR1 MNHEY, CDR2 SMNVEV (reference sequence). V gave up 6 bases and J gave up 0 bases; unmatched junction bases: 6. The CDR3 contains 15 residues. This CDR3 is CASRPTSGYSYEQYF. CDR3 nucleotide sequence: TGTGCCAGCAGGCCGACTAGCGGATACTCCTACGAGCAGTACTTC.

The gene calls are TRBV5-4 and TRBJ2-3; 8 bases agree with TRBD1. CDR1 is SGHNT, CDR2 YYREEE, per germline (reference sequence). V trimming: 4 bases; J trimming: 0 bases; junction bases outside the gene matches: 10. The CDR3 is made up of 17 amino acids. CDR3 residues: CASSTWDRYASTDTQYF. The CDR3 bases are TGTGCCAGCAGCACCTGGGACAGGTATGCTAGCACAGATACGCAGTATTTT.

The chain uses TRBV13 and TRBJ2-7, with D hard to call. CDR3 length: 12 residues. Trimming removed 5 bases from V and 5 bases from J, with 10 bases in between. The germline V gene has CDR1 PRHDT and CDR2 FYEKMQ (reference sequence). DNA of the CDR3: TGTGCCAGCAGCCCGGGCTCAGACGAGCAGTACTTC. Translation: CASSPGSDEQYF. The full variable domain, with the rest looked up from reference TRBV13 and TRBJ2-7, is AAGVIQSPRHLIKEKRETATLKCYPIPRHDTVYWYQQGPGQDPQFLISFYEKMQSDKGSIPDRFSAQQFSDYHSELNMSSLELGDSALYFCASSPGSDEQYFGPGTRLTVT.

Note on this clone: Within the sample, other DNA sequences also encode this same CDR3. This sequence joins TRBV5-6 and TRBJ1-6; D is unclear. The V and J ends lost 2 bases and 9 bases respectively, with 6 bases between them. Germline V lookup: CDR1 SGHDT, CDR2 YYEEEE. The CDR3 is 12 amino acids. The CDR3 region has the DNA TGTGCCAGCAGCTTACGGGTTTCACCCCTCCACTTT. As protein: CASSLRVSPLHF.

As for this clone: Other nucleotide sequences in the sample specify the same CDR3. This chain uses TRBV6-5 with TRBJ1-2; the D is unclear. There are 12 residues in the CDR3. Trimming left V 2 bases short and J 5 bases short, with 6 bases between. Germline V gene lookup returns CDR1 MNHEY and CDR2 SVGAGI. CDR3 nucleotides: TGTGCCAGCAGTTACAGTAGTTATGGCTACACCTTC. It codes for CASSYSSYGYTF.

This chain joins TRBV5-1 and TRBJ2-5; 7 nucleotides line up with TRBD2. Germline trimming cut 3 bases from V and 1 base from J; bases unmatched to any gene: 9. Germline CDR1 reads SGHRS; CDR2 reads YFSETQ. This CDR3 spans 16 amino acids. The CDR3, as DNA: TGCGCCAGCAGCTCCGCTATTGCTAGCGGCCAAGAGACCCAGTACTTC. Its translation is CASSSAIASGQETQYF.

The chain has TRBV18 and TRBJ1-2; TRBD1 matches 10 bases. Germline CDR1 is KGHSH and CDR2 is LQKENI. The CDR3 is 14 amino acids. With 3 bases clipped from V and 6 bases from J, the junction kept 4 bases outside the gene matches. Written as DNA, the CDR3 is TGTGCCAGCTCACCCAACGGACAGGGGGATGGCTACACCTTC. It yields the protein CASSPNGQGDGYTF.

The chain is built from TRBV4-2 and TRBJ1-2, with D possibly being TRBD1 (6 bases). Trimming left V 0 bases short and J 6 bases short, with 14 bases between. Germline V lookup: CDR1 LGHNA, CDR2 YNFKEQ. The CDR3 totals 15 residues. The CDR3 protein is CASSQEGGRTNGYTF. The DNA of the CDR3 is TGTGCCAGCAGCCAAGAGGGGGGGCGAACGAATGGCTACACCTTC.

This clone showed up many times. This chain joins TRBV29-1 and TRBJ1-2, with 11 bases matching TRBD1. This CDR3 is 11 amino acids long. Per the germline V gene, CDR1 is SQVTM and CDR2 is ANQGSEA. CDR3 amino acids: CRGQGGHGYTF. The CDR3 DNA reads TGCAGGGGACAGGGGGGCCATGGCTACACCTTC.

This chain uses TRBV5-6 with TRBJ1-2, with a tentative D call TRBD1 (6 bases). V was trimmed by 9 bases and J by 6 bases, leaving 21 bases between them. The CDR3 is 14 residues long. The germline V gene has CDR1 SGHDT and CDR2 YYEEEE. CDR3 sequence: CATRDYRVFNGYTF. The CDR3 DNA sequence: TGTGCCACTAGGGATTACAGGGTCTTCAATGGCTACACCTTC.